The T cell receptor (beta chain) under discussion was sequenced for a study of a mutant IDH1 vaccine in newly diagnosed glioma. The time point here: week 35, safety follow-up. One vaccine dose held 300 ug of mutant IDH1 20-mer peptide and came with topical imiquimod. Trimming left V 5 bases short and J 4 bases short, with 14 bases between. The CDR3 has 15 residues. CDR1 is PRHDT and CDR2 is FYEKMQ in the germline V gene (reference sequence). Assay: immunoSEQ multiplex PCR; the TCRdb copy retains only in-frame clones and omits some. Of about 26,000 clones in the sample, 83% were seen once. With regard to this clone: What it binds is not known.

The J gene is TRBJ2-2, the V gene TRBV13, with D possibly TRBD1 on 6 matching bases. Sequencing was performed on PBMCs, taken from a glioma patient whose treatment included an IDH1 peptide vaccine. This receptor was taken from a young man with glioma. The CDR3 DNA is TGTGCCAGCAGCCCTGTAACAGGGAGCACCGGGGAGCTGTTTTTT. It encodes CASSPVTGSTGELFF.